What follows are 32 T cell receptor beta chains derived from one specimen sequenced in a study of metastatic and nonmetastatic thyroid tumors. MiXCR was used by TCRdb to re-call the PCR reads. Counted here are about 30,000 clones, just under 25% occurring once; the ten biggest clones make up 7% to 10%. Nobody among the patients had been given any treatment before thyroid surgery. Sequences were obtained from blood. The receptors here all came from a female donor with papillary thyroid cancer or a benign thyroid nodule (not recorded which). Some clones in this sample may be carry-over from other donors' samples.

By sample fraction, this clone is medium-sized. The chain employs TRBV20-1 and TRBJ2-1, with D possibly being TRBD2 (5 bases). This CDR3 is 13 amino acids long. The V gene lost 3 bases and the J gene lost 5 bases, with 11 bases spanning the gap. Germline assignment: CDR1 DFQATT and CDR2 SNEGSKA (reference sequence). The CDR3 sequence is CSARYRADNEQFF. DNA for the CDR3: TGCAGTGCTAGGTATAGAGCGGACAATGAGCAGTTCTTC.

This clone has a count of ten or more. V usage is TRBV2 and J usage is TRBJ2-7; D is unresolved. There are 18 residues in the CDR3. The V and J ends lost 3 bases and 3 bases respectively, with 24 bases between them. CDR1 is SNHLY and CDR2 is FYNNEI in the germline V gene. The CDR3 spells CASSEMVGIGWGNYEQYF. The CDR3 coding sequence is TGTGCCAGCAGTGAGATGGTGGGGATCGGCTGGGGAAACTACGAGCAGTACTTC.

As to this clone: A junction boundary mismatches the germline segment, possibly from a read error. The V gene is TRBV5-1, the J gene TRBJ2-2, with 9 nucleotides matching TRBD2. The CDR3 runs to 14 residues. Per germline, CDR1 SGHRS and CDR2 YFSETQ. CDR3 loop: CASSILAGTVELFF. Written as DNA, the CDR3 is TGCGCCAGCAGTATACTAGCGGGCACCGTGGAGCTGTTTTTT. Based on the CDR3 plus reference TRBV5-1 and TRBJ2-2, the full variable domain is KAGVTQTPRYLIKTRGQQVTLSCSPISGHRSVSWYQQTPGQGLQFLFEYFSETQRNKGNFPGRFSGRQFSNSRSEMNVSTLELGDSALYLCASSILAGTVELFFGEGSRLTVL.

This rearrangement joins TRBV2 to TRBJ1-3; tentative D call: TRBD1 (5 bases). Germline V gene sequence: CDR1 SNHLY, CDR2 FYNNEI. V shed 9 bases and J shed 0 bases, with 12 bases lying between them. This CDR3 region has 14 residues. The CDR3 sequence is CARSLGDSGNTIYF. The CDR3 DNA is TGTGCCAGGTCACTAGGGGACTCTGGAAACACCATATATTTT.

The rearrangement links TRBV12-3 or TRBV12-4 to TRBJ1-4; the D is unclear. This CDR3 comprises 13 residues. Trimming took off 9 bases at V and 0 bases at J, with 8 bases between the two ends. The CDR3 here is CASRPTTNEKLFF. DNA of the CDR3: TGTGCCAGTCGACCTACAACTAATGAAAAACTGTTTTTT.

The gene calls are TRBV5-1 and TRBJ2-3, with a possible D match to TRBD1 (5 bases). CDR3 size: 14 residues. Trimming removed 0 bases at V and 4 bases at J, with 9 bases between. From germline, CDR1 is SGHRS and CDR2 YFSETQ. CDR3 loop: CASSLGQSADTQYF. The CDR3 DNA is TGCGCCAGCAGCTTGGGACAGTCAGCAGATACGCAGTATTTT.

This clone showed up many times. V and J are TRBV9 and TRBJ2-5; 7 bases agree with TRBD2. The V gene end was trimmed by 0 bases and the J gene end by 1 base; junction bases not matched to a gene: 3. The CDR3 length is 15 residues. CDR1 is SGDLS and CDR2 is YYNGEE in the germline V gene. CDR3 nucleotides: TGTGCCAGCAGCGTAGGCCCTAGCGGCCAAGAGACCCAGTACTTC. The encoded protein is CASSVGPSGQETQYF.

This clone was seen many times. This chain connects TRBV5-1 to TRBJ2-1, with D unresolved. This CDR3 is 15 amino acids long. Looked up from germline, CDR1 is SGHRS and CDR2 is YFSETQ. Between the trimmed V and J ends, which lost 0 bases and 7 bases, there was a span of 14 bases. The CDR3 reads CASSLDTGRVNEQFF. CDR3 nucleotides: TGCGCCAGCAGCTTGGATACGGGCCGAGTGAATGAGCAGTTCTTC.

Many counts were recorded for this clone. CDR3 amino acids: CASSWPRGYSGANVLTF. DNA for the CDR3: TGTGCCAGCAGCTGGCCGAGGGGCTACTCTGGGGCCAACGTCCTGACTTTC. The rearrangement joins TRBV7-6 to TRBJ2-6, with D tentatively TRBD1 or TRBD2 (5 bases each). This CDR3 is built from 17 residues. V was shortened by 4 bases and J by 0 bases, with 13 bases between the two germline ends. The V gene's germline CDR1 is SGHVS and CDR2 FNYEAQ. The entire variable domain, with the rest obtained from reference TRBV7-6 and TRBJ2-6, is as follows: GAGVSQSPRYKVTKRGQDVALRCDPISGHVSLYWYRQALGQGPEFLTYFNYEAQQDKSGLPNDRFSAERPEGSISTLTIQRTEQRDSAMYRCASSWPRGYSGANVLTFGAGSRLTVL.

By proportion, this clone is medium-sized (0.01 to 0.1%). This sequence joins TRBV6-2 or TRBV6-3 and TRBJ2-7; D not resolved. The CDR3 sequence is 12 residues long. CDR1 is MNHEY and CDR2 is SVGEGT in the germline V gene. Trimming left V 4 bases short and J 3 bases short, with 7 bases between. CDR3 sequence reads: CASSSLYYEQYF. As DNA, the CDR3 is TGTGCCAGCAGTTCGTTATACTACGAGCAGTACTTC.

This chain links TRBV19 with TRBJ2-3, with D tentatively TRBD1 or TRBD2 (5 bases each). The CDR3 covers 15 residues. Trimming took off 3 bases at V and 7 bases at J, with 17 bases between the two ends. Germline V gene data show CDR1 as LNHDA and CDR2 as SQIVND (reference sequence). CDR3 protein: CASSIVGPWGHTQYF. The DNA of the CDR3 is TGTGCCAGTAGTATTGTCGGACCGTGGGGACATACGCAGTATTTT.

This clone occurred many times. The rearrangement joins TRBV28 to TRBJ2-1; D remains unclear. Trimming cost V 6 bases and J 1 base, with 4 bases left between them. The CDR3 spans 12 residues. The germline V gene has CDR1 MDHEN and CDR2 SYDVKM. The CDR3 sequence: CASRTSYNEQFF. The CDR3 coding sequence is TGTGCCAGCAGGACTTCCTACAATGAGCAGTTCTTC.

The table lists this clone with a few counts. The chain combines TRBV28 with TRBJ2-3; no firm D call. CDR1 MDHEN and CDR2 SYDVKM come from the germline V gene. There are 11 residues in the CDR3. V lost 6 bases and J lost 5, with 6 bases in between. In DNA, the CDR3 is TGTGCCAGCAGAGAGGTAGATACGCAGTATTTT. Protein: CASREVDTQYF.

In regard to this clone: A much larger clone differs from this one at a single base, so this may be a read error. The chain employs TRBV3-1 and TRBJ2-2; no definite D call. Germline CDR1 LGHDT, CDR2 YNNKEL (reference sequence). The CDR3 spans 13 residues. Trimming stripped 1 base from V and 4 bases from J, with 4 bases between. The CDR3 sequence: CASSQALTGELFF. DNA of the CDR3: TGTGCCAGCAGCCAAGCCCTCACCGGGGAGCTGTTTTTT.

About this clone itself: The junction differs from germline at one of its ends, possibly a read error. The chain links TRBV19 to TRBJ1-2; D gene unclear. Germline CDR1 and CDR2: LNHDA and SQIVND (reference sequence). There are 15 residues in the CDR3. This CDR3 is CASRSLPAQNYAYTF. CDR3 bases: TGTGCCAGTAGGTCTCTTCCGGCCCAGAACTATGCCTACACCTTC.

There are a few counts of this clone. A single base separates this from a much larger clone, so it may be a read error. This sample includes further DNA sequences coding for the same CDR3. The DNA of the CDR3 is TGCAGTGCTAGGGTGGGGTTTGGGTTCTTT. Protein product: CSARVGFGFF. This chain connects TRBV20-1 to TRBJ1-1; D unresolved. Germline V gene data show CDR1 as DFQATT and CDR2 as SNEGSKA (reference sequence). This CDR3 region has 10 residues. V lost 3 bases to trimming and J lost 14 bases, with 13 bases between them.

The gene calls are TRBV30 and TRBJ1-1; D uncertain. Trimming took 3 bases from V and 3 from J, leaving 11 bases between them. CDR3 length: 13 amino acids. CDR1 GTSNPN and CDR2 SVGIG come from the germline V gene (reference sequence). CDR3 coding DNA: TGTGCCTGGAGCTGGGAGTGTTACACTGAAGCTTTCTTT. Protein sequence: CAWSWECYTEAFF.

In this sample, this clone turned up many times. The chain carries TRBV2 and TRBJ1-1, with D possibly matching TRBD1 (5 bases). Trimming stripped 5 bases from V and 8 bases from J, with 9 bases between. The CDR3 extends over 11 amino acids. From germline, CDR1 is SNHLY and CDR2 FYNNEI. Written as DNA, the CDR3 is TGTGCCAGCAGTTACGACAGCGAAGCTTTCTTT. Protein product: CASSYDSEAFF. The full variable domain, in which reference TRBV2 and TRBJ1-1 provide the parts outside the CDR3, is EPEVTQTPSHQVTQMGQEVILRCVPISNHLYFYWYRQILGQKVEFLVSFYNNEISEKSEIFDDQFSVERPDGSNFTLKIRSTKLEDSAMYFCASSYDSEAFFGQGTRLTVV.

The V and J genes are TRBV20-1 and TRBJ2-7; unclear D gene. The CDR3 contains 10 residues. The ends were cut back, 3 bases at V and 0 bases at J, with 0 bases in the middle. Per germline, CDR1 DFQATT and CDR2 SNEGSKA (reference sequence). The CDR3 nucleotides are TGCAGTGCTAGCTCCTACGAGCAGTACTTC. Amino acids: CSASSYEQYF.

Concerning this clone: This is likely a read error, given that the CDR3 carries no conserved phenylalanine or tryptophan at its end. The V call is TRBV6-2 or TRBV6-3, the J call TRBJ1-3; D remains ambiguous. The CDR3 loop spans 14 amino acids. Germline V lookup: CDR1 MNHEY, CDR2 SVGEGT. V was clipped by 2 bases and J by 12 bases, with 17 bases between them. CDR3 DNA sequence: TGTGCCAGCAGTTACGGCAGCTCTGGAAGCAACATATATTTG. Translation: CASSYGSSGSNIYL.

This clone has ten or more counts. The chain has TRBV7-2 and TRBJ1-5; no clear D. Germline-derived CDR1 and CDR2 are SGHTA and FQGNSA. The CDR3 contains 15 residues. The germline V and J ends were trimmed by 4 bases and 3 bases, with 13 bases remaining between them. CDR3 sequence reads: CASSYSAQYNQPQHF. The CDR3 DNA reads TGTGCCAGCAGCTATAGCGCCCAGTACAATCAGCCCCAGCATTTT.

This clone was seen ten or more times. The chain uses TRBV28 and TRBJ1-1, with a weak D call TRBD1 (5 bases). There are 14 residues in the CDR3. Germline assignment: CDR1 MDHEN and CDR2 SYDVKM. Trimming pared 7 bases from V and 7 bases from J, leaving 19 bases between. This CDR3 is CASTQWGVQDEAFF. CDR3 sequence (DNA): TGTGCCAGCACTCAATGGGGGGTCCAAGATGAAGCTTTCTTT.

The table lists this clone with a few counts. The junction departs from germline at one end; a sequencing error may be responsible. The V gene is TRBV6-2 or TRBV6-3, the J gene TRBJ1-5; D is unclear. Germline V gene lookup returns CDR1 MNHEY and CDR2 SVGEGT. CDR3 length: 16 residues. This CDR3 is CASSSTPGKDHQPQHF. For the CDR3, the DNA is TGTGCCAGTAGTTCTACACCGGGAAAGGACCATCAGCCCCAGCATTTT.

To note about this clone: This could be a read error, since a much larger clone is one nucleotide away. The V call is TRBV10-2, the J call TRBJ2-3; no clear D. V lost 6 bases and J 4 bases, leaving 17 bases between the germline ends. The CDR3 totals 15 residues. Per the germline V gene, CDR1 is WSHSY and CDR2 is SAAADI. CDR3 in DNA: TGCGCCAGCAGCTCTAGTGAGGTTGTGGCAGATACGCAGTATTTT. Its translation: CASSSSEVVADTQYF.

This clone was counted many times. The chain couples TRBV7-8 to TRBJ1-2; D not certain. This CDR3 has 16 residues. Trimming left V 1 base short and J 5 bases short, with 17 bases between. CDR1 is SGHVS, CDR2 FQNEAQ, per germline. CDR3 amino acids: CASSLGVAEESYGYTF. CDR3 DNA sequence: TGTGCCAGCAGCTTAGGGGTAGCGGAGGAGTCTTATGGCTACACCTTC.

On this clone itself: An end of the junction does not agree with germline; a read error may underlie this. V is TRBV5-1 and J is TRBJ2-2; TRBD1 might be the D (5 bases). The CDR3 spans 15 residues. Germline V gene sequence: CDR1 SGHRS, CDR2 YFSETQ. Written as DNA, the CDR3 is TGTGCCAGCCGTGCTTGGCAGGGCGATACCGGGGAGCTGTTTTTT. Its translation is CASRAWQGDTGELFF.

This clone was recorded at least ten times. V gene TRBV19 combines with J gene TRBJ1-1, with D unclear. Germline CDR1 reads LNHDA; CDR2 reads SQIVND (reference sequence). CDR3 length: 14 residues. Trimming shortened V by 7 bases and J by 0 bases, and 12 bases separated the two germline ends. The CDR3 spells CASKGRNMNTEAFF. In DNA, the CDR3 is TGTGCCAGTAAGGGCAGAAACATGAACACTGAAGCTTTCTTT.

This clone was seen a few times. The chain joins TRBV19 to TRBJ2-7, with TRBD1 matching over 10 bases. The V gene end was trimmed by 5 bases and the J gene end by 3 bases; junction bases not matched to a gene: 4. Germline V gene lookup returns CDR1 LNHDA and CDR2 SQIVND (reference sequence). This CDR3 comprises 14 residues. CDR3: CASSAGTGVYEQYF. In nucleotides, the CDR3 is TGTGCCAGTAGTGCAGGGACAGGGGTCTACGAGCAGTACTTC.

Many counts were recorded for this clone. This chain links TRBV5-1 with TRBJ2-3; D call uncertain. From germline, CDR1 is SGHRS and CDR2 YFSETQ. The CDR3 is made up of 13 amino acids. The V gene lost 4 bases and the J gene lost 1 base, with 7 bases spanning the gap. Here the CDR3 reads CASSDTGTDTQYF. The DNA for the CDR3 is TGCGCCAGCAGCGACACCGGCACAGATACGCAGTATTTT.

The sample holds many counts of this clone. CDR3 sequence reads: CASSLIRFLRQVRSYNEQFF. CDR3 DNA: TGTGCCAGCAGTTTAATCCGTTTCTTGCGACAGGTTCGCTCCTACAATGAGCAGTTCTTC. The chain has TRBV28 and TRBJ2-1, with a tentative D call TRBD1 (6 bases). Germline V lookup: CDR1 MDHEN, CDR2 SYDVKM. With 2 bases removed from V and 0 bases from J, the gap between germline ends came to 23 bases. The CDR3 spans 20 residues. The full variable domain, with the rest looked up from reference TRBV28 and TRBJ2-1, is DVKVTQSSRYLVKRTGEKVFLECVQDMDHENMFWYRQDPGLGLRLIYFSYDVKMKEKGDIPEGYSVSREKKERFSLILESASTNQTSMYLCASSLIRFLRQVRSYNEQFFGPGTRLTVL.

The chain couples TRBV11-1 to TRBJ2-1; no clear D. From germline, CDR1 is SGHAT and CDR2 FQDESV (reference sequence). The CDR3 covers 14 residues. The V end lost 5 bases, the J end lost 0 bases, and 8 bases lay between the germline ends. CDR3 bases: TGTGCCAGCAGCAACTTAGGCTCCTACAATGAGCAGTTCTTC. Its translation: CASSNLGSYNEQFF.

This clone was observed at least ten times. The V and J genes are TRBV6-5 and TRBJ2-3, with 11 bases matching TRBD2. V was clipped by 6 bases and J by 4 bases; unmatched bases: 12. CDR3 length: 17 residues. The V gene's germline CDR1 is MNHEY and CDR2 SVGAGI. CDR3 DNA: TGTGCCAGCAGCCTCCTCACTAGCGGGAGCTTCGCAGATACGCAGTATTTT. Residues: CASSLLTSGSFADTQYF.